This T cell receptor (beta chain) comes out of a study of CD8+ T cells in alopecia areata. Study-level points and caveats: Scalp lesions, especially in alopecia totalis/universalis, had higher clonality than normal scalp.

As for this clone: Its specificity is not known.

Following RNA extraction, reverse transcription yielded cDNA that acted as the sequencing template. TCRdb's table, derived via immunoSEQ multiplex PCR, lists solely in-frame clones and lacks some. Of 150,000 or so clones in the sample, 75% to 90% are singletons; the top ten hold over 13%. The source of this sequence is a human donor with alopecia areata. The sequencing here drew on CD8+ T cells sorted from blood, taken at week 0.

DNA of the CDR3: TGTGCCAGCAGCTTAGATCTGAGGCAGGGGGCAACCGGGGAGCTGTTTTTT. Encoded protein: CASSLDLRQGATGELFF. The rearrangement uses TRBV11-2 and TRBJ2-2, with TRBD1 identical over 8 bases. V dropped 0 bases and J dropped 5; count of bases not matched to a gene: 8. Looked up from germline, CDR1 is SGHAT and CDR2 is FQNNGV. The CDR3 consists of 17 residues.